This passage covers 14 T cell receptor beta chains from one sample sequenced in a study of cytomegalovirus exposure and HLA in healthy donors. This PCR relied on a set of 60 Vbeta primers and 13 Jbeta primers. Assay used: immunoSEQ multiplex PCR; TCRdb lists only in-frame clones, some missing. This sample's clone table lists around 35,000 clones. Sequencing was done on a sample of PBMCs. These receptors were obtained from a woman aged 40 to 50 in good health and CMV-seropositive.

The chain employs TRBV6-1 and TRBJ1-2; TRBD1 aligns across 9 bases. The CDR3 contains 12 residues. The V and J ends lost 11 bases and 4 bases, in that order; junction bases with no gene match: 5. Germline CDR1 MNHNS, CDR2 SASEGT. This CDR3 reads CAGSQGAYGYTF. In DNA, the CDR3 is TGTGCCGGTTCACAGGGGGCCTATGGCTACACCTTC.

The V gene is TRBV5-5, the J gene TRBJ2-7; 7 positions match TRBD2. CDR3 length: 15 residues. The V gene end was trimmed by 1 base and the J gene end by 7 bases; junction bases not matched to a gene: 11. The germline V gene encodes CDR1 SGHKS and CDR2 YYEKEE (reference sequence). CDR3 region: CASSLSGGGNGEQYF. The CDR3 nucleotides read TGTGCCAGCAGCTTGTCCGGCGGGGGTAACGGGGAGCAGTACTTC.

The chain joins TRBV29-1 to TRBJ1-1, with D hard to call. Trimming left V 6 bases short and J 7 bases short, with 9 bases between. Per germline, CDR1 SQVTM and CDR2 ANQGSEA. The CDR3 is 10 residues long. The CDR3 protein is CSVGEVEAFF. In nucleotides, the CDR3 is TGCAGCGTCGGGGAGGTTGAAGCTTTCTTT.

The V gene is TRBV18, the J gene TRBJ2-7, with D uncertain. The CDR3 covers 14 residues. Germline CDR1 KGHSH, CDR2 LQKENI. Trimming shortened V by 3 bases and J by 2 bases, and 11 bases separated the two germline ends. CDR3 region: CASSPTPGAYEQYF. For the CDR3, the DNA is TGTGCCAGCTCACCTACCCCGGGTGCCTACGAGCAGTACTTC. Using reference TRBV18 and TRBJ2-7 for the parts outside the CDR3, the full variable domain is NAGVMQNPRHLVRRRGQEARLRCSPMKGHSHVYWYRQLPEEGLKFMVYLQKENIIDESGMPKERFSAEFPKEGPSILRIQQVVRGDSAAYFCASSPTPGAYEQYFGPGTRLTVT.

The chain carries TRBV19 and TRBJ1-5; 7 positions agree with TRBD1. V lost 6 bases and J lost 7; bases outside the gene matches: 6. The length of the CDR3 is 13 residues. The germline V gene encodes CDR1 LNHDA and CDR2 SQIVND (reference sequence). The DNA for the CDR3 is TGTGCCAGTAGCCGGGACAGCCCCCAGCCCCAGCATTTT. This gives the protein CASSRDSPQPQHF.

The chain carries TRBV7-9 and TRBJ1-2; no clear D. V dropped 2 bases and J dropped 0 bases, with 13 bases sitting between them. Germline V gene sequence: CDR1 SEHNR, CDR2 FQNEAQ (reference sequence). This CDR3 has 16 residues. CDR3 in DNA: TGTGCCAGCAGCTTAACCGGTGGACTAACTAACTATGGCTACACCTTC. It codes for CASSLTGGLTNYGYTF.

The CDR3 reads CASSSGTGSSYEQYF. CDR3 sequence (DNA): TGTGCCAGCAGCTCCGGGACAGGGAGCTCCTACGAGCAGTACTTC. This rearrangement joins TRBV2 to TRBJ2-7, with 9 bases matching TRBD1. Germline V gene sequence: CDR1 SNHLY, CDR2 FYNNEI. CDR3 length equals 15 residues. The V segment lost 6 bases and the J segment 0 bases; nucleotides outside the gene matches: 6.

The V and J genes are TRBV2 and TRBJ2-5, with 8 bases that match TRBD1. The germline CDR1 and CDR2 sequences are SNHLY and FYNNEI. J was trimmed by 1 base and V by 5 bases; bases with no gene match: 12. This CDR3 region has 17 residues. CDR3 residues: CASSPRTGSSFQETQYF. The CDR3 DNA follows: TGTGCCAGCAGTCCCCGGACAGGGAGTTCCTTCCAAGAGACCCAGTACTTC. The full variable domain, with the rest looked up from reference TRBV2 and TRBJ2-5, is EPEVTQTPSHQVTQMGQEVILRCVPISNHLYFYWYRQILGQKVEFLVSFYNNEISEKSEIFDDQFSVERPDGSNFTLKIRSTKLEDSAMYFCASSPRTGSSFQETQYFGPGTRLLVL.

J is TRBJ2-7 and V is TRBV5-4; a weak D match, TRBD2 (7 bases). Germline CDR1 is SGHNT and CDR2 is YYREEE (reference sequence). The CDR3 totals 17 residues. Between the trimmed V and J ends, which lost 2 bases and 3 bases, there was a span of 21 bases. CDR3 sequence: CASSLSKAEGGGYEQYF. The CDR3 DNA follows: TGTGCCAGCAGCTTATCTAAAGCGGAGGGGGGGGGCTACGAGCAGTACTTC.

The rearrangement joins TRBV4-3 to TRBJ1-1; 7 bases agree with TRBD1. CDR1 and CDR2 (germline): LGHNA, YSLEER. This CDR3 comprises 14 residues. V shed 1 base, J shed 5 bases, and the junction held 4 bases outside the gene matches. The CDR3 here is CASSQGGQVTEAFF. The DNA for the CDR3 is TGCGCCAGCAGCCAAGGTGGACAGGTTACTGAAGCTTTCTTT.

This chain connects TRBV9 to TRBJ2-3; 7 positions match TRBD2. CDR3 length: 15 amino acids. In germline, CDR1 is SGDLS, CDR2 YYNGEE. J lost 2 bases, V lost 3 bases, and 6 bases had no gene match. The CDR3 spells CASSARSGDTDTQYF. In DNA, the CDR3 is TGTGCCAGCAGCGCTCGCAGCGGGGACACAGATACGCAGTATTTT. The variable domain in full, with the rest retrieved from reference TRBV9 and TRBJ2-3, is DSGVTQTPKHLITATGQRVTLRCSPRSGDLSVYWYQQSLDQGLQFLIQYYNGEERAKGNILERFSAQQFPDLHSELNLSSLELGDSALYFCASSARSGDTDTQYFGPGTRLTVL.

V and J are TRBV9 and TRBJ1-2, with D unclear. Germline CDR1 and CDR2: SGDLS and YYNGEE. V dropped 4 bases and J dropped 4 bases, with 11 bases sitting between them. CDR3 length equals 13 residues. CDR3 coding DNA: TGTGCCAGCAGCACTCAGACGGGCTATGGCTACACCTTC. As protein: CASSTQTGYGYTF.

Here the CDR3 reads CASSMRAVANEKLFF. In DNA form, the CDR3 reads TGTGCCAGTAGTATGCGGGCGGTTGCTAATGAAAAACTGTTTTTT. The genes are TRBV19 and TRBJ1-4; D gene ambiguous. CDR3 length: 15 amino acids. V gave up 3 bases and J gave up 3 bases, with 11 bases separating them. CDR1 is LNHDA, CDR2 SQIVND, per germline (reference sequence).

V usage is TRBV11-3 and J usage is TRBJ2-7, with 8 bases aligning to TRBD1. CDR1 and CDR2 from the germline V gene are SGHNT and YENEEA. Germline trimming cut 6 bases from V and 2 bases from J; bases unmatched to any gene: 3. The CDR3 totals 13 residues. CDR3 coding DNA: TGTGCCAGCAGTCTACAGGGGGCCTACGAGCAGTACTTC. Its translation is CASSLQGAYEQYF.